One sample yielded the 6 T cell receptor beta chains listed below, sequenced in a study of response to subunit inactivated influenza vaccine. TCRdb fed the RT-PCR reads into MiXCR, producing one record per CDR3 protein. The table includes approximately 200,000 distinct CDR3 sequences, about 15% detected once. The material was CD8+ T cells sorted from PBMCs, obtained 4 to 6 days after vaccination. The receptors derive from a man in his forties or fifties who received an inactivated influenza vaccine.

This clonotype was counted once. The rearrangement uses TRBV7-9 and TRBJ2-7, with D perhaps matching TRBD2 (7 bases). The CDR3 has 15 residues. The V end lost 3 bases, the J end lost 7 bases, and 19 bases lay between the germline ends. Germline CDR1 SEHNR, CDR2 FQNEAQ (reference sequence). The CDR3 region has the DNA TGTGCCAGCAGCTTCGTGGCGGGGGCCCTGGGGGAGCAGTACTTC. This codes for CASSFVAGALGEQYF.

This clonotype occurred a few times. The chain joins TRBV10-3 to TRBJ1-5; TRBD1 matches 7 bases. The length of the CDR3 is 15 residues. V dropped 3 bases and J dropped 6; count of bases not matched to a gene: 8. Germline CDR1 is ENHRY and CDR2 is SYGVKD. DNA of the CDR3: TGTGCCATCAGTGACCAGACAGGGTCAGGTCAGCCCCAGCATTTT. It is translated as CAISDQTGSGQPQHF.

The rearrangement links TRBV19 to TRBJ1-1; no reliable D call. With 6 bases removed from V and 1 base from J, the gap between germline ends came to 9 bases. Germline CDR1 LNHDA, CDR2 SQIVND (reference sequence). This CDR3 has 13 residues. As DNA, the CDR3 is TGTGCCAGTAGAAGAAGGGAGAACACTGAAGCTTTCTTT. Protein sequence: CASRRRENTEAFF.

V gene TRBV28 combines with J gene TRBJ2-7; the D is unclear. Trimming pared 8 bases from V and 2 bases from J, leaving 22 bases between. The CDR3 consists of 16 residues. Germline CDR1 is MDHEN and CDR2 is SYDVKM. CDR3 residues: CASASRFVSLAYEQYF. Written as DNA, the CDR3 is TGTGCCAGCGCATCGAGATTCGTAAGTCTGGCCTACGAGCAGTACTTC.

This clonotype was seen more than once but under ten times. The chain combines TRBV7-6 with TRBJ1-5; D not resolved. The germline V gene has CDR1 SGHVS and CDR2 FNYEAQ. V was pared by 1 base and J by 2 bases, with 9 bases between. The CDR3 is 15 residues long. CDR3 sequence: CASSLDINRNQPQHF. The CDR3 bases are TGTGCCAGCAGCTTAGACATTAATCGCAATCAGCCCCAGCATTTT. The full variable domain, in which reference TRBV7-6 and TRBJ1-5 provide the parts outside the CDR3, is GAGVSQSPRYKVTKRGQDVALRCDPISGHVSLYWYRQALGQGPEFLTYFNYEAQQDKSGLPNDRFSAERPEGSISTLTIQRTEQRDSAMYRCASSLDINRNQPQHFGDGTRLSIL.

The chain has TRBV7-9 and TRBJ2-3; 12 positions match TRBD2. V was clipped by 4 bases and J by 14 bases; unmatched bases: 16. CDR3 length equals 16 residues. Germline assignment: CDR1 SEHNR and CDR2 FQNEAQ (reference sequence). The CDR3 loop is CASSSLPASGRVYPYF. CDR3 in DNA: TGTGCCAGCAGCTCCCTCCCGGCTAGCGGGAGGGTCTACCCGTATTTT.